One sample yielded the 5 T cell receptor beta chains listed below, sequenced in a study of T-cell reconstitution after alpha-beta-depleted transplantation in children. Researchers prepared the TCRbeta library using unique molecular identifiers, the study reports. TCRdb called the PCR reads again in MiXCR, with one record for every CDR3 protein. The table lists some 200,000 distinct CDR3 sequences, approximately 9.8% of them singletons, with less than 6% in the top ten. Sequenced here: PBMCs from the stem cell graft donor, sampled from the stem cell graft. The receptor source for this set is a human donor who donated a stem cell graft to a child with SCID.

The chain combines TRBV5-1 with TRBJ2-1; D is undetermined. V was cut by 1 base and J by 8 bases, with 10 bases left in between. Germline V gene data show CDR1 as SGHRS and CDR2 as YFSETQ. This CDR3 has 13 amino acids. The CDR3 region has the DNA TGCGCCAGCAGCTTGACGCTGCGAGATGAGCAGTTCTTC. Residues: CASSLTLRDEQFF.

At least ten counts were recorded for this clonotype. This chain links TRBV7-8 with TRBJ1-4, with D unresolved. The CDR3 consists of 15 residues. The V gene's germline CDR1 is SGHVS and CDR2 FQNEAQ. V gave up 4 bases and J gave up 4 bases, with 13 bases separating them. DNA of the CDR3: TGTGCCAGCAGCTCCCGCGACGGAAATAATGAAAAACTGTTTTTT. This encodes CASSSRDGNNEKLFF.

This clonotype was detected many times. This chain joins TRBV2 and TRBJ2-1; D unresolved. Deletions cut 5 bases from V and 0 bases from J, with 11 bases between. The length of the CDR3 is 15 residues. CDR1 and CDR2 from the germline V gene are SNHLY and FYNNEI. In nucleotides, the CDR3 is TGTGCCAGCAGTTCCCTAGAGAGCTCCTACAATGAGCAGTTCTTC. As protein: CASSSLESSYNEQFF.

At least ten counts were recorded for this clonotype. The CDR3 nucleotides are TGTGCCAGCTCCCAACAAGGGGGTAGCACAGATACGCAGTATTTT. Its translation is CASSQQGGSTDTQYF. V usage is TRBV7-3 and J usage is TRBJ2-3; a possible D gene is TRBD1 (6 bases). This CDR3 spans 15 amino acids. Germline V CDR1 and CDR2: SGHTA, FQGTGA. The ends were cut back, 8 bases at V and 0 bases at J, with 15 bases in the middle.

This chain connects TRBV19 to TRBJ2-6; D is unclear. The ends were cut back, 3 bases at V and 0 bases at J, with 9 bases in the middle. The CDR3 extends over 16 amino acids. The germline V gene has CDR1 LNHDA and CDR2 SQIVND (reference sequence). The DNA for the CDR3 is TGTGCCAGTAGTATCATCGTATCCTCTGGGGCCAACGTCCTGACTTTC. It translates to CASSIIVSSGANVLTF.